This T cell receptor beta chain appears in the sequencing data of a study of T cell repertoires in cytomegalovirus infection. Study as a whole: Public TCR beta signatures provided an indication of both CMV infection and a matching HLA type.

Germline V gives CDR1 SGHDN, CDR2 FVKESK. CDR3 size: 16 residues. V was pared by 2 bases and J by 6 bases, with 17 bases between. TCRdb re-analysed the reads in MiXCR, keeping a single row per CDR3 protein. The repertoire holds approximately 160,000 distinct CDR3 sequences, with about 15% as singletons. The TCR originated in a human donor in good health (CMV status not recorded). Some clones in this sample may be carry-over from other donors' samples. The chain uses TRBV14 and TRBJ2-1, with D unclear. The sequenced sample was CD8+ T cells from PBMCs. CDR3 sequence reads: CASSQLLLGGGNEQFF. CDR3 nucleotide sequence: TGTGCCAGCAGCCAACTCCTGTTGGGCGGCGGCAATGAGCAGTTCTTC.